This T cell receptor beta chain was documented in a study of CXCR3-negative and CXCR3-positive naive CD8 T cells. UMI-labeled TRB cDNA libraries were prepared by 5' RACE. TCRdb re-called the 5' RACE reads; one entry per CDR3 protein, DNA not given. This sample contains roughly 110,000 distinct CDR3 sequences. The CDR3 has 16 amino acids. The V gene's germline CDR1 is SGHKS and CDR2 YYEKEE (reference sequence). Study-level results: CXCR3-positive naive cells had TRB CDR3s that were more hydrophobic than CXCR3-negative naive cells had.

In the case of this clonotype: Its antigen remains unidentified.

J is TRBJ2-7 and V is TRBV5-5; TCRdb names TRBD1, which stays unverified in the absence of DNA. Sequenced material: naive CXCR3+ CD8+ T cells from blood. Indicated subset: CD45RO-CCR7+CD27+CD95- naive CD8+ T cells expressing CXCR3 (TNR3+). This TCR was sampled from a human donor in good health. Some clones in this sample may be carry-over from other donors' samples. CDR3 residues: CASTPSPGGSSYEQYF.